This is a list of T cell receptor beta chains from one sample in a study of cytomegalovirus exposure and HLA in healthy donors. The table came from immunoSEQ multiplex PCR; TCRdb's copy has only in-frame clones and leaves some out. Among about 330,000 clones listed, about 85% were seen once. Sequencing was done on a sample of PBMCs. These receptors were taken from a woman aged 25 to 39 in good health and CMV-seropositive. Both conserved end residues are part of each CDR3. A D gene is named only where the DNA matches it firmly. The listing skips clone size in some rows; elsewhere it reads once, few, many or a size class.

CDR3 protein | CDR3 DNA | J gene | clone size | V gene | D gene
CASSPRTSGRVSNGANVLTF | TGTGCCAGCAGCCCCCGGACTAGCGGGAGGGTGTCTAACGGGGCCAACGTCCTGACTTTC | TRBJ2-6 | NA | TRBV7-6 | TRBD2
CASSPRQGRYNEQFF | TGCGCCAGCAGCCCTAGGCAGGGTCGGTACAATGAGCAGTTCTTC | TRBJ2-1 | NA | TRBV5-1 | NA
CASGSGSQYF | TGTGCCAGCGGCTCGGGGTCCCAGTACTTC | TRBJ2-5 | NA | TRBV9 | NA
CASSLTGIYGYTF | TGTGCCAGCAGCTTAACAGGGATCTATGGCTACACCTTC | TRBJ1-2 | NA | TRBV7-3 | NA
CASRKGRANTGELFF | TGCGCCAGCAGGAAGGGCCGGGCGAACACCGGGGAGCTGTTTTTT | TRBJ2-2 | NA | TRBV4-3 | NA
CAWNLGQRRQPQHF | TGTGCCTGGAACCTGGGACAGCGGCGTCAGCCCCAGCATTTT | TRBJ1-5 | NA | TRBV30 | TRBD1
CASSLATGEGRVTPQETQYF | TGTGCCAGCAGCTTAGCGACGGGAGAAGGAAGGGTAACCCCCCAAGAGACCCAGTACTTC | TRBJ2-5 | NA | TRBV7-6 | NA
CASSQDSRGMSYGYTF | TGTGCCAGCAGCCAGGACTCCAGGGGGATGAGCTATGGCTACACCTTC | TRBJ1-2 | NA | TRBV4-2 | TRBD1
CASVRVAGGATYEQYF | TGTGCCAGCGTGAGAGTAGCGGGAGGGGCAACCTACGAGCAGTACTTC | TRBJ2-7 | NA | TRBV6-6 | TRBD2
CASSTGGSGNTIYF | TGTGCCAGCAGTACAGGCGGCTCTGGAAACACCATATATTTT | TRBJ1-3 | NA | TRBV4-2 | NA
CASSLGDNYEQYF | TGTGCCAGCAGCTTAGGGGATAACTACGAGCAGTACTTC | TRBJ2-7 | NA | TRBV13 | NA
CATAIGNTIYF | TGTGCCACCGCAATTGGGAACACCATATATTTT | TRBJ1-3 | NA | TRBV6-1 | NA
CASSLRGLNYGYTF | TGTGCCAGCAGCCTCAGGGGGCTAAACTATGGCTACACCTTC | TRBJ1-2 | NA | TRBV28 | TRBD1
CASSLRANTDTQYF | TGTGCCAGCAGCTTAAGGGCTAACACGGATACGCAGTATTTT | TRBJ2-3 | NA | TRBV7-3 | NA
CASSQRTSGSSEQYF | TGCGCCAGCAGCCAAAGGACTAGCGGGAGTTCCGAGCAGTACTTC | TRBJ2-7 | NA | TRBV5-1 | TRBD2
CASSSQGRKAFF | TGTGCCAGCAGTTCTCAGGGGCGGAAGGCTTTCTTT | TRBJ1-1 | NA | TRBV28 | NA
CASRSGGAADTQYF | TGTGCCAGCAGAAGCGGGGGGGCGGCAGATACGCAGTATTTT | TRBJ2-3 | NA | TRBV9 | TRBD2
CASNLAGGYNEQFF | TGTGCCAGCAATTTAGCGGGGGGATACAATGAGCAGTTCTTC | TRBJ2-1 | NA | TRBV25-1 | TRBD2
CASSQPQGLPYNEQFF | TGTGCCAGCAGCCAACCTCAGGGGTTACCCTACAATGAGCAGTTCTTC | TRBJ2-1 | NA | TRBV7-6 | NA
CAWHAGTGSYEQYF | TGTGCCTGGCACGCCGGGACAGGGAGCTACGAGCAGTACTTC | TRBJ2-7 | NA | TRBV30 | TRBD1
CASSSDRGSYNEQFF | TGTGCCAGCAGCTCGGACAGGGGGTCCTACAATGAGCAGTTCTTC | TRBJ2-1 | NA | TRBV7-2 | TRBD1
CASQHGTVGEKLFF | TGTGCCAGTCAGCACGGGACAGTTGGTGAAAAACTGTTTTTT | TRBJ1-4 | NA | TRBV5-6 | TRBD1
CAWSALRDETQYF | TGTGCCTGGAGTGCACTCCGGGATGAGACCCAGTACTTC | TRBJ2-5 | once | TRBV30 | NA
CASTGRTSSADTQYF | TGTGCCAGTACAGGACGGACTAGCTCGGCAGATACGCAGTATTTT | TRBJ2-3 | NA | TRBV5-4 | TRBD2
CASSSYNRGLSIGYTF | TGTGCCAGCAGTTCATACAACAGGGGACTTTCTATTGGCTACACCTTC | TRBJ1-2 | NA | TRBV27 | TRBD1
CASSLSGQGNYGYTF | TGTGCCAGCAGCTTGTCGGGCCAGGGAAACTATGGCTACACCTTC | TRBJ1-2 | NA | TRBV5-4 | NA
CASSLTGDGVYEQYF | TGTGCCAGCTCATTGACAGGGGATGGGGTCTACGAGCAGTACTTC | TRBJ2-7 | NA | TRBV7-9 | TRBD1
CSVEDYGNEQFF | TGCAGCGTTGAAGATTACGGCAATGAGCAGTTCTTC | TRBJ2-1 | NA | TRBV29-1 | NA
CASSLSGPGELFF | TGTGCCAGCAGCTTGAGCGGCCCCGGGGAGCTGTTTTTT | TRBJ2-2 | NA | TRBV11-3 | NA
CASSSRPSGVDTQYF | TGTGCCAGCAGCTCCCGGCCTAGCGGGGTGGATACGCAGTATTTT | TRBJ2-3 | NA | TRBV13 | TRBD2
CASSDRTGGRSEQYF | TGTGCCAGTAGTGATCGGACAGGGGGACGGTCCGAGCAGTACTTC | TRBJ2-7 | NA | TRBV19 | TRBD1
CASSPGGPYGYTF | TGTGCCAGCAGTCCAGGGGGCCCCTATGGCTACACCTTC | TRBJ1-2 | NA | TRBV28 | TRBD1
CASSWGLTGGGNTIYF | TGTGCCAGCAGCTGGGGCCTGACAGGGGGTGGAAACACCATATATTTT | TRBJ1-3 | few | TRBV7-9 | TRBD1
CASSLIQGGLTNEKLFF | TGTGCCAGCAGTTTAATCCAGGGGGGCTTAACTAATGAAAAACTGTTTTTT | TRBJ1-4 | once | TRBV28 | TRBD1
CASSAGPGNTEAFF | TGTGCCAGCAGCGCGGGACCTGGGAACACTGAAGCTTTCTTT | TRBJ1-1 | NA | TRBV7-9 | NA
CASSVDISYEQYF | TGTGCCAGCAGCGTCGACATTTCCTACGAGCAGTACTTC | TRBJ2-7 | NA | TRBV7-3 | NA
CATSRDGEAPYF | TGTGCCACCAGCAGAGACGGAGAAGCACCGTACTTC | TRBJ2-5 | few | TRBV15 | NA
CASSMAMNTEAFF | TGTGCCAGCAGTATGGCGATGAACACTGAAGCTTTCTTT | TRBJ1-1 | once | TRBV6-5 | NA
CASSRAGSGNTIYF | TGTGCCAGTAGTAGAGCTGGATCTGGAAACACCATATATTTT | TRBJ1-3 | NA | TRBV19 | NA
CASSPLAGYTGELFF | TGTGCCAGCAGTCCCCTAGCGGGATACACCGGGGAGCTGTTTTTT | TRBJ2-2 | NA | TRBV6-5 | TRBD2
CASSQATGKGAYGYTF | TGCGCCAGCAGTCAGGCGACAGGGAAGGGGGCCTATGGCTACACCTTC | TRBJ1-2 | NA | TRBV23-1 | TRBD1
CASSSTSGGRSYEQYF | TGTGCCAGCAGCTCCACATCGGGGGGCCGCTCCTACGAGCAGTACTTC | TRBJ2-7 | NA | TRBV7-9 | NA
CAWTLVGSRYGYTF | TGTGCCTGGACGTTAGTGGGGAGTCGGTATGGCTACACCTTC | TRBJ1-2 | NA | TRBV30 | NA
CASSQDSSGRSTDTQYF | TGCGCCAGCAGCCAAGACTCTAGCGGGCGTAGCACAGATACGCAGTATTTT | TRBJ2-3 | NA | TRBV4-1 | TRBD2
CASKDSNYGYTF | TGTGCCAGCAAGGACAGTAACTATGGCTACACCTTC | TRBJ1-2 | NA | TRBV6-1 | NA
CASSCPPQGACGELFF | TGTGCCAGCAGTTGCCCCCCCCAAGGGGCATGCGGGGAGCTGTTTTTT | TRBJ2-2 | NA | TRBV25-1 | NA
CATSRDGGRTGGEQYF | TGTGCCACCAGCAGAGATGGGGGACGGACAGGGGGAGAGCAGTACTTC | TRBJ2-7 | NA | TRBV15 | TRBD1
CASSDQGANEQFF | TGTGCCAGCAGTGACCAGGGGGCGAATGAGCAGTTCTTC | TRBJ2-1 | NA | TRBV2 | TRBD1
CASSLLAGAGEQFF | TGTGCCAGCAGTTTATTAGCGGGAGCTGGTGAGCAGTTCTTC | TRBJ2-1 | NA | TRBV28 | TRBD2
CASSLEGGYYGYTF | TGCGCCAGCAGTTTAGAGGGGGGGTACTATGGCTACACCTTC | TRBJ1-2 | NA | TRBV5-1 | NA